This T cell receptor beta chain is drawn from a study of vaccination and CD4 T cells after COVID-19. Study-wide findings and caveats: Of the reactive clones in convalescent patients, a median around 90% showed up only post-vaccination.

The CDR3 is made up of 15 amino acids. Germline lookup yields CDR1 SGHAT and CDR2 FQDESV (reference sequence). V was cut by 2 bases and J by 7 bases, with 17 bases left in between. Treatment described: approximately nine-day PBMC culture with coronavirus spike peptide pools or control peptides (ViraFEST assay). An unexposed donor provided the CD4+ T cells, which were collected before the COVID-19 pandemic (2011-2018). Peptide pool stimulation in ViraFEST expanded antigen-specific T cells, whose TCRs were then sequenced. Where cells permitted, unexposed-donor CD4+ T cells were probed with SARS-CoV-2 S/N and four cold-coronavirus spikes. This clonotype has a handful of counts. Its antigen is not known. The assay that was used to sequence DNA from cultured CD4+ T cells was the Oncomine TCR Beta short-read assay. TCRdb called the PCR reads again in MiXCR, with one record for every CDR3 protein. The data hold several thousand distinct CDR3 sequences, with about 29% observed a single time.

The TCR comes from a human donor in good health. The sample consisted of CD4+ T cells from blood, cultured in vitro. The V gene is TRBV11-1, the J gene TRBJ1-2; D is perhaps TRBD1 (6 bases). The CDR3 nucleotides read TGTGCCAGCAGCTTATCGGGGGCCGCGCTAGCTGGCTACACCTTC. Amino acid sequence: CASSLSGAALAGYTF. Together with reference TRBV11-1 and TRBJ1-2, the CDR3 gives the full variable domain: EAEVAQSPRYKITEKSQAVAFWCDPISGHATLYWYRQILGQGPELLVQFQDESVVDDSQLPKDRFSAERLKGVDSTLKIQPAELGDSAMYLCASSLSGAALAGYTFGSGTRLTVV.